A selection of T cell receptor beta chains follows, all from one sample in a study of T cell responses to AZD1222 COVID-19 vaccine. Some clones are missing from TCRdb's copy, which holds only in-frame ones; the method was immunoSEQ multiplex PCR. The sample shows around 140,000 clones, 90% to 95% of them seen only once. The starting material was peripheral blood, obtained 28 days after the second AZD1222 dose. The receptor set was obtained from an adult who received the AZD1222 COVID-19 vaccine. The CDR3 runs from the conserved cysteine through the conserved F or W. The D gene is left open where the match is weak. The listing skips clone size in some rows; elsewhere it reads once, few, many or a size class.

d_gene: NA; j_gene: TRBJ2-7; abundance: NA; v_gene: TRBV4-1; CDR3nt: TGCGCCAGCAGCCAAGAAAGAAGTCCGGGACAAGGAATCTACGAGCAGTACTTC; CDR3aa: CASSQERSPGQGIYEQYF
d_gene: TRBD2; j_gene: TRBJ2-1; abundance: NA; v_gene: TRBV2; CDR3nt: TGTGCCAGCACCGGGACTAGCGGGAGTGGGTGGAATGAGCAGTTCTTC; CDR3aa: CASTGTSGSGWNEQFF
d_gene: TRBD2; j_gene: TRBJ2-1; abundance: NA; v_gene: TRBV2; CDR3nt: TGTGCCAGCAGCCCCGGGACTAGCGGGGGGTACAATGAGCAGTTCTTC; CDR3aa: CASSPGTSGGYNEQFF
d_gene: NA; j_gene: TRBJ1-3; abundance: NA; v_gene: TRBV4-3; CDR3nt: TGCGCCAGCAGCCAAGTCGCGTACAGCTCCTCTGGAAACACCATATATTTT; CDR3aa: CASSQVAYSSSGNTIYF
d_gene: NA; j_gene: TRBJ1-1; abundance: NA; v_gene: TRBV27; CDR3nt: TGTGCCAGCAGTTTAAGTGTGGGCACTGAAGCTTTCTTT; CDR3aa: CASSLSVGTEAFF
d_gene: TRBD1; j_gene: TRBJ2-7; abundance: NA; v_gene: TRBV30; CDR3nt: TGTGCCTGGAGTCCCTTAGGGGGCGCGGGTGAGCAGTACTTC; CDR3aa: CAWSPLGGAGEQYF
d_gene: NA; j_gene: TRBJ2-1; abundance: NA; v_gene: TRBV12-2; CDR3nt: TGTGCAAGTCGCTGGAGGAGACACAGGGCCCCCAAGAGCTCCTACAATGAGCAGTTCTTC; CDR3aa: CASRWRRHRAPKSSYNEQFF
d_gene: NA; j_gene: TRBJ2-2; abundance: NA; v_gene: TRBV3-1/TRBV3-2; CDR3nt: TGTGCCAGCAGCCAACCGGAGGTCGGCCAGGTCAACACCGGGGAGCTGTTTTTT; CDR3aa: CASSQPEVGQVNTGELFF
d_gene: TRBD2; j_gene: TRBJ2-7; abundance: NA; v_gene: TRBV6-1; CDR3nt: TGTGCCAGCAGTGATGGGGCTAGCGGGAGGGTTTACGAGCAGTACTTC; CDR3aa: CASSDGASGRVYEQYF
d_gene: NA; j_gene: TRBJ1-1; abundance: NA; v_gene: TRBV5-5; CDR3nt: TGTGCCAGCAGCTACGCGGGTCCGGGGCGGGGAACTGAAGCTTTCTTT; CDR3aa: CASSYAGPGRGTEAFF
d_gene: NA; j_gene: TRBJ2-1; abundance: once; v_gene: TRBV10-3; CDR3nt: TGTGCCATCAGTGGGGCCCGGTACAGGGCGGGGGTACCGGAGCAGTTCTTC; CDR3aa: CAISGARYRAGVPEQFF
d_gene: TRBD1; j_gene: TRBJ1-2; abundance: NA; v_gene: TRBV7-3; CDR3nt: TGTGCCAGCAGCTTGGGACAGGGTAACTATGGCTACACCTTC; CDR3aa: CASSLGQGNYGYTF
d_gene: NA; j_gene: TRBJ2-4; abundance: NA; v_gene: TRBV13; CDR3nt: TGTGCCAGCAGCCCTATGCTGGGGGACATTCAGTACTTC; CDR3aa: CASSPMLGDIQYF
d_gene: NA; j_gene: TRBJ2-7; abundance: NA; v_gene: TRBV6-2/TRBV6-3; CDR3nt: TGTGCCAGCAGTTCTAGGGGGTCCGAAACCTACGAGCAGTACTTC; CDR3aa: CASSSRGSETYEQYF
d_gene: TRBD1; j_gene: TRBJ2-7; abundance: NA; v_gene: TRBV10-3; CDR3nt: TGTGCCATCAGTGAGTCTGACAGGGGGGTGTGGGAGCAGTACTTC; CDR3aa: CAISESDRGVWEQYF
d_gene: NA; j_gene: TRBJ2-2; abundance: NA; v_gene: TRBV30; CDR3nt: TGTGCCTGGACCGGCGACTTGAACACCGGGGAGCTGTTTTTT; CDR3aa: CAWTGDLNTGELFF
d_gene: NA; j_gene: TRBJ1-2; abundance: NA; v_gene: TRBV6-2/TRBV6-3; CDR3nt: TGTGCCAGCAGTTACTCCCCCAGGGCCCAGGGGACTAACTATGGCTACACCTTC; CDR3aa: CASSYSPRAQGTNYGYTF
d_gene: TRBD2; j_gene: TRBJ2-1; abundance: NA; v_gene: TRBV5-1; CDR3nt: TGCGCCAGCAGCGTCAGCGGGGGGTCCTACAATGAGCAGTTCTTC; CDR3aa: CASSVSGGSYNEQFF
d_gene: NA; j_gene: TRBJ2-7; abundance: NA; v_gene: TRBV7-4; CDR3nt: TGTGCCAGCACCCTAGGAGGGAGCGAGCAGTACTTC; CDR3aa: CASTLGGSEQYF
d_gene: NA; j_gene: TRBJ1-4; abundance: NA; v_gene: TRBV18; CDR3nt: TGTGCCAGCTCACCACTGTCAAGATCAACTAATGAAAAACTGTTTTTT; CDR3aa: CASSPLSRSTNEKLFF
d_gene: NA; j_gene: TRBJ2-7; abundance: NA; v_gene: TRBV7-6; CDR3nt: TGTGCCAGCGCGGAGGGATCGACGGTTTTCTACGAGCAGTACTTC; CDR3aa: CASAEGSTVFYEQYF
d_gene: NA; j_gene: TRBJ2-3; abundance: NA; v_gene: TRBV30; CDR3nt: TGTGCCTGGATCCCGGGTGGGCCATGGAATCGCGGCCGCACAGATACGCAGTATTTT; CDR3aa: CAWIPGGPWNRGRTDTQYF
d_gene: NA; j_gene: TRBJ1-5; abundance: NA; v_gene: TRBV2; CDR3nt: TGTGCCAGCAGTATTAACAGGGAGCAGCCCCAGCATTTT; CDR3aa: CASSINREQPQHF
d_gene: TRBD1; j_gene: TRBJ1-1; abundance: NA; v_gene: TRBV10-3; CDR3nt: TGTGCCATCAGTGACCCGACAGGGATGAACACTGAAGCTTTCTTT; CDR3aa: CAISDPTGMNTEAFF
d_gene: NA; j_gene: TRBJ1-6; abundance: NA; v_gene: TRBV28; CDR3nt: TGTGCCAGCAGCTCAGTGGATTCACCCCTCCACTTT; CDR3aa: CASSSVDSPLHF
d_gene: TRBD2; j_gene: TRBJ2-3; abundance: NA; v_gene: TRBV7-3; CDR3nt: TGTGCCAGCAGCTCTAGCGGGATGGCAGATACGCAGTATTTT; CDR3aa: CASSSSGMADTQYF
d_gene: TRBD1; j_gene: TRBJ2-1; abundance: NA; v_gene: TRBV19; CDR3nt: TGTGCCAGTAGCACCAGGGACAGGGGGTCGAATGAGCAGTTCTTC; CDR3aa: CASSTRDRGSNEQFF
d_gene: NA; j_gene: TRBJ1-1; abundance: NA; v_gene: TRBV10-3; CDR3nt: TGTGCCAGCGGCGGAAAGTTCGCTGAAGCTTTCTTT; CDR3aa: CASGGKFAEAFF
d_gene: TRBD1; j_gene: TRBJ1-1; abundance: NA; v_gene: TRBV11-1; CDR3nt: TGTGCCAGCAGCACCGACAGGGGGCTAAGGAACACTGAAGCTTTCTTT; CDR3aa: CASSTDRGLRNTEAFF
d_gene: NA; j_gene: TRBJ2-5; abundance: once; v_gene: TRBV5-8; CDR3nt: TGTGCCAGCAGCTCTAGCGCGGAGACCCAGTACTTC; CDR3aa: CASSSSAETQYF
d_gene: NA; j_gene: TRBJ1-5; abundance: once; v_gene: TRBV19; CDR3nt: TGTGCCAGTAGTATAGCAACCGCGGGTCCCCAGCATTTT; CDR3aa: CASSIATAGPQHF
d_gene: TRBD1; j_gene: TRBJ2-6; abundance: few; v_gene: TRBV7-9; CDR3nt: TGTGCCAGCAGCTCCACAGGGGCTGGGGCCAACGTCCTGACTTTC; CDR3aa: CASSSTGAGANVLTF
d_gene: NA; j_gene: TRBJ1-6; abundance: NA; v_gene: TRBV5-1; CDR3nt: TGCGCCAGCAGCTATACCGACGGAAATTCACCCCTCCACTTT; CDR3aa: CASSYTDGNSPLHF
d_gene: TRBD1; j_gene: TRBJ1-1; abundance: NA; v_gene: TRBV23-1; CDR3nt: TGCGCCAGCAGTCAATCGAGCATCTCGGGAGGGCCAGCACCTTCCGCAGGGGGCACTGAAGCTTTCTTT; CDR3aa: CASSQSSISGGPAPSAGGTEAFF
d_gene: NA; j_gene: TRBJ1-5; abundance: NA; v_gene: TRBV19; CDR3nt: TGTGCCAGTAGTTTTCAGGGAGGTCAGCCCCAGCATTTT; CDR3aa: CASSFQGGQPQHF
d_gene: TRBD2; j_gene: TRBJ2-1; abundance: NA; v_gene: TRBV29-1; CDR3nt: TGCAGCTCTATCTGGGGGGGCTCCTACAATGAGCAGTTCTTC; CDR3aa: CSSIWGGSYNEQFF
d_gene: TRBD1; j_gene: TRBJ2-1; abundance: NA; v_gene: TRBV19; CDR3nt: TGTGCCACCTCGACAGGGGGCGCCGGTATGGCCTACAATGAGCAGTTCTTC; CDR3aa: CATSTGGAGMAYNEQFF
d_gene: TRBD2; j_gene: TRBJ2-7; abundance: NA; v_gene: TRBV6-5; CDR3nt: TGTGCCAGCAGATTGACTAGCGGGTACGAGCAGTACTTC; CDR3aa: CASRLTSGYEQYF
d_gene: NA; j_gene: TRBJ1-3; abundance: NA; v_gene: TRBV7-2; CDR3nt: TGTGCCAGCAGCTTAGCCCAGGGACCTGGAAACACCATATATTTT; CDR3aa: CASSLAQGPGNTIYF
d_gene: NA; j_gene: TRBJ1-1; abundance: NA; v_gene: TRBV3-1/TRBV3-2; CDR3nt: TGTGCCAGCAGCCAGGGGTTGAACACTGAAGCTTTCTTT; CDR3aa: CASSQGLNTEAFF
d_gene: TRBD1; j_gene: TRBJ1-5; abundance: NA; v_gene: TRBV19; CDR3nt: TGTGCCAGTAGTATATACAGGGGACAGGGGGCGAATCAGCCCCAGCATTTT; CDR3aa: CASSIYRGQGANQPQHF
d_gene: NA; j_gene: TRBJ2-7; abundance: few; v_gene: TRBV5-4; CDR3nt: TGTGCCAGCAGCTTTAAGGGGGGGCGCTACGAGCAGTACTTC; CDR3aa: CASSFKGGRYEQYF
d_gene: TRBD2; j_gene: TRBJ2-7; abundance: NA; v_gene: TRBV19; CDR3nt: TGTGCCAGTACGGGACTAGCGTCCCCCGAGCAGTACTTC; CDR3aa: CASTGLASPEQYF
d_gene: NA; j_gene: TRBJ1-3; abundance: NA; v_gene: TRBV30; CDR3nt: TGTGCCTGGAGCCTCTTTAGCTCGGGAAACACCATATATTTT; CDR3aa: CAWSLFSSGNTIYF
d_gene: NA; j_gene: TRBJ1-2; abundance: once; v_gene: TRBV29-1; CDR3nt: TGCAGCGTGCGGGACACCTCAAATCCCTTATATGGCTACACCTTC; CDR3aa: CSVRDTSNPLYGYTF
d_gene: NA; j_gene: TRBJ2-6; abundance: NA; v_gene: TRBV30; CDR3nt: TGTGCCTGGAGTGTAGTGGGCGCCTCTGGGGCCAACGTCCTGACTTTC; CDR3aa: CAWSVVGASGANVLTF
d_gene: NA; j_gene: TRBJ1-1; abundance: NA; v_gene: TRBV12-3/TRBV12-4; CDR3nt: TGTGCCAGCAGTTTGAGCAGGGCAAGGGAAGCTTTCTTT; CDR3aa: CASSLSRAREAFF
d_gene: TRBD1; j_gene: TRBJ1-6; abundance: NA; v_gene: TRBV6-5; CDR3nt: TGTGCCAGCAGTTACCTCGGGACAGGGAATTCACCCCTCCACTTT; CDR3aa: CASSYLGTGNSPLHF
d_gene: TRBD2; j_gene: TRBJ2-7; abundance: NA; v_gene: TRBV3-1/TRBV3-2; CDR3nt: TGTGCCAGCAGCCAAGAAATACTAGCGTCGTCCGAGCAGTACTTC; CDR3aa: CASSQEILASSEQYF
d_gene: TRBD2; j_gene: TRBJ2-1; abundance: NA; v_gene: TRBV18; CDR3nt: TGTGCCAGCTCACCACCGCTAGCGGGGGGGCAATACAATGAGCAGTTCTTC; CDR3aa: CASSPPLAGGQYNEQFF
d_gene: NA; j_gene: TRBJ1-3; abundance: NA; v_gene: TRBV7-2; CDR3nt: TGTGCCAGCAGCTTAGGCCCCGCCAGGGCTGGAAACACCATATATTTT; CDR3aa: CASSLGPARAGNTIYF
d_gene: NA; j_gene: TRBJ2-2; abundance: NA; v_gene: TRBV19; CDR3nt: TGTGCCAGTAGTATAGATAAGAGCCCCACCGGGGAGCTGTTTTTT; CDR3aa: CASSIDKSPTGELFF
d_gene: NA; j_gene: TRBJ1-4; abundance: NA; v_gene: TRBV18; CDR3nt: TGTGCCAGCTCTCCAGGGTTGGATGAAAAACTGTTTTTT; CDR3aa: CASSPGLDEKLFF
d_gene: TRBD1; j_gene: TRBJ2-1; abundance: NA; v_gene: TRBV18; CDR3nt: TGTGCCAGCTCACCACGACAGGGAGACTACAATGAGCAGTTCTTC; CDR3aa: CASSPRQGDYNEQFF
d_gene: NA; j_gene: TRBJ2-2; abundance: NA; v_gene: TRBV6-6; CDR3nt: TGTGCCAGCATTGATGGGGGGCGGTCCACCGGGGAGCTGTTTTTT; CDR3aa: CASIDGGRSTGELFF